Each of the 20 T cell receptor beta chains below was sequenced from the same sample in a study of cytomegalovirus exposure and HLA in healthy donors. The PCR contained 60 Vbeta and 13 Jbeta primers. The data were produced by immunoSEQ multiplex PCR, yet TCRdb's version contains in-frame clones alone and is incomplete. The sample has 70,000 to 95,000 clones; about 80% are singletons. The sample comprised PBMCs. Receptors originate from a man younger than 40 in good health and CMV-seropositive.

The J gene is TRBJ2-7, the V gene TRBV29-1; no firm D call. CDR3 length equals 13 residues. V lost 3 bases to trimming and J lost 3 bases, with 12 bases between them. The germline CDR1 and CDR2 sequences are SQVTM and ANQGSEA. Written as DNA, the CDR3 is TGCAGCGTTGAGATTTCAGACAACTACGAGCAGTACTTC. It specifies CSVEISDNYEQYF.

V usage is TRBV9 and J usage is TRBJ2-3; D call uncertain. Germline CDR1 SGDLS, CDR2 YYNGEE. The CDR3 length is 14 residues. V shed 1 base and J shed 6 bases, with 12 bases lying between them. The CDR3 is CASSVRSSVDTQYF. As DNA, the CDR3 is TGTGCCAGCAGCGTAAGGAGCTCCGTGGATACGCAGTATTTT.

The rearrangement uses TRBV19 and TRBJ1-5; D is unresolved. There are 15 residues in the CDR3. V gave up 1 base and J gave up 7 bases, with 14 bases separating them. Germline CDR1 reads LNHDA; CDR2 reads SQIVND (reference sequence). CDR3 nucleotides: TGTGCCAGTAGTATAGCGGCGAGGGATCGACAGCCCCAGCATTTT. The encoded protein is CASSIAARDRQPQHF.

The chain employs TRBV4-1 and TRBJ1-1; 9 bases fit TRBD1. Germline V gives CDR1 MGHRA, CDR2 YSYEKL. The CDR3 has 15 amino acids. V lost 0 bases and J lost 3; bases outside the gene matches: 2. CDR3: CASSQDGTGHTEAFF. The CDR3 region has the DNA TGCGCCAGCAGCCAAGACGGGACAGGGCACACTGAAGCTTTCTTT.

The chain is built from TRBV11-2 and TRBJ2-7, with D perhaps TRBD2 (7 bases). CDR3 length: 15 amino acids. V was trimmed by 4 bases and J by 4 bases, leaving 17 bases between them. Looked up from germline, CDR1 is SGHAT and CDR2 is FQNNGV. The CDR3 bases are TGTGCCAGCAGCTCGGGCGCGGGGGCAGGTTACGAGCAGTACTTC. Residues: CASSSGAGAGYEQYF.

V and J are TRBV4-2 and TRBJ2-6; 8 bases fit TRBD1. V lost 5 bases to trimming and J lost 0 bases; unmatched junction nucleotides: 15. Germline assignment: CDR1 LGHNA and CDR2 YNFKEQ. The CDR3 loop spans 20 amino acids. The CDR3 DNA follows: TGTGCCAGCAGCTACTCCGGGACAGGATGGGGGAGCTCTGGGGCCAACGTCCTGACTTTC. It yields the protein CASSYSGTGWGSSGANVLTF.

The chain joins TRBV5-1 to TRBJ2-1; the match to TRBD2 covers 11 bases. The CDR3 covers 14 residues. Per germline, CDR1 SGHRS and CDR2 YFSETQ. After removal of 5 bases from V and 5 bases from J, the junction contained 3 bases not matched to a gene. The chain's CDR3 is CASRLAGGNNEQFF. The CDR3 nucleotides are TGCGCCAGCAGGCTAGCGGGGGGAAACAATGAGCAGTTCTTC.

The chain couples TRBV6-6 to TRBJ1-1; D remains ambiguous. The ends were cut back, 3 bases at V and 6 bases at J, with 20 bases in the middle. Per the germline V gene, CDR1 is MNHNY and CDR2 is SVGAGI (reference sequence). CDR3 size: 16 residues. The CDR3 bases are TGTGCCAGCAGTTATCCTCCGGGTCGAAGCTACGCTGAAGCTTTCTTT. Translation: CASSYPPGRSYAEAFF.

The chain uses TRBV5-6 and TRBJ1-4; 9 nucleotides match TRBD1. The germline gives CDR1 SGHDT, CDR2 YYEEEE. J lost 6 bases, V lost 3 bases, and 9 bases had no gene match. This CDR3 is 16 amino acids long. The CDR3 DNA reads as TGTGCCAGCAGCTCCGGGGACAGGGAGATTGATGAAAAACTGTTTTTT. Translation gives CASSSGDREIDEKLFF.

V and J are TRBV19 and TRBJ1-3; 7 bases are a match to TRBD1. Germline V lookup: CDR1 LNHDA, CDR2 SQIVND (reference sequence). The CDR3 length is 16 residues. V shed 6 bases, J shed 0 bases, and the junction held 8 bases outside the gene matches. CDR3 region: CASSPGQAFSGNTIYF. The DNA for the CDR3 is TGTGCCAGTAGCCCCGGACAGGCCTTCTCTGGAAACACCATATATTTT.

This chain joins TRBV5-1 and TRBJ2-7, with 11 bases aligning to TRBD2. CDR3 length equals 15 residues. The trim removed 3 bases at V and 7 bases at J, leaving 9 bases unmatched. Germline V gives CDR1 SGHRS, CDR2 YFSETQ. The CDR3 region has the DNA TGCGCCAGCAGCTCGGGACTAGCGGATGGGGGGGAGCAGTACTTC. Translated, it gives CASSSGLADGGEQYF.

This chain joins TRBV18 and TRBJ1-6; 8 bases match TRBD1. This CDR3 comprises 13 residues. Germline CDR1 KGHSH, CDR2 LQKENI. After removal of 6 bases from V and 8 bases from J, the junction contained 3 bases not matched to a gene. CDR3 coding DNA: TGTGCCAGCTCGACAGGGGTGGATTCACCCCTCCACTTT. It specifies CASSTGVDSPLHF.

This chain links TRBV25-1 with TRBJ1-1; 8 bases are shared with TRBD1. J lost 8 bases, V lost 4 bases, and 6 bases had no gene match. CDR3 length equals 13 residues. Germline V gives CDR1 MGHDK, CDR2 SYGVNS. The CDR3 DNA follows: TGTGCCAGCAGTGTACAGGGGGGAGGGGAAGCTTTCTTT. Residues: CASSVQGGGEAFF.

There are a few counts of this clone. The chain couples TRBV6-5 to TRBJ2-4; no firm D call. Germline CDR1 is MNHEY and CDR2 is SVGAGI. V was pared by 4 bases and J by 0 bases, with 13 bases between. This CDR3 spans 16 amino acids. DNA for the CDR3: TGTGCCAGCAGTTCCACTTTTGCGAGAGCCAAAAACATTCAGTACTTC. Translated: CASSSTFARAKNIQYF.

CDR3 DNA sequence: TGTGCCTGGAGTGGAGAATCCTACAATGAGCAGTTCTTC. Translation gives CAWSGESYNEQFF. V and J are TRBV30 and TRBJ2-1; D remains unclear. The CDR3 has 13 residues. CDR1 is GTSNPN and CDR2 is SVGIG in the germline V gene (reference sequence). Trimming cost V 1 base and J 1 base, with 5 bases left between them.

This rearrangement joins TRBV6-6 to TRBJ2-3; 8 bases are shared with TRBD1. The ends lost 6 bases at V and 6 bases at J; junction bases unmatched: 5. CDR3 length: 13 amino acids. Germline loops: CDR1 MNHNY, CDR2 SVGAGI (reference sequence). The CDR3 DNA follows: TGTGCCAGCAGGGACAGGGCTGGGGATACGCAGTATTTT. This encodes CASRDRAGDTQYF.

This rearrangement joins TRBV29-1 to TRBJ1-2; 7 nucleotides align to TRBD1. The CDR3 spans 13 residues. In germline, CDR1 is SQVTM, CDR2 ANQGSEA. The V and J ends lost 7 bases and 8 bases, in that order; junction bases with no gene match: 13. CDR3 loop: CSDLPQGVKGYTF. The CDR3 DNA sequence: TGCAGCGACCTCCCCCAGGGGGTGAAGGGCTACACCTTC.

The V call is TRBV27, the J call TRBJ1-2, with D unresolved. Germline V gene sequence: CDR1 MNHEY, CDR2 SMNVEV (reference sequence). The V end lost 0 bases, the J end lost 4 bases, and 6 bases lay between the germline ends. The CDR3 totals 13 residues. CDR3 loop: CASSLSGPYGYTF. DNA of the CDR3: TGTGCCAGCAGTTTATCTGGGCCCTATGGCTACACCTTC.

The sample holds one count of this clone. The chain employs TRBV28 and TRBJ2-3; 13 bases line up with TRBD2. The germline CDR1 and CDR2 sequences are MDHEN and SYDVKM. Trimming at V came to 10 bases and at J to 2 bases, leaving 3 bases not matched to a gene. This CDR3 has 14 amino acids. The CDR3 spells CATGLAGDTDTQYF. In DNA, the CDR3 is TGTGCCACCGGACTAGCGGGAGACACAGATACGCAGTATTTT.

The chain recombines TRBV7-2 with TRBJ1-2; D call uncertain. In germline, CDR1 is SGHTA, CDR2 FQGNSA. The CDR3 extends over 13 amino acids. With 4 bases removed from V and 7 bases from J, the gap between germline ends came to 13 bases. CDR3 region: CASSSGGAFGYTF. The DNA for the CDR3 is TGTGCCAGCAGCTCCGGAGGCGCTTTTGGCTACACCTTC.